Below are 13 T cell receptor beta chains sequenced from a single sample in a study of lymphopenia after photon versus proton radiotherapy. Generated by immunoSEQ multiplex PCR, the TCRdb table keeps only in-frame clones and is missing some. The sample yields around 22,000 clones, more than 75% seen once. This material consisted of peripheral blood, taken from a patient treated with photon-based radiotherapy. These receptors came from a man aged 40-49 years with gastric cancer.

The chain recombines TRBV5-7 with TRBJ2-5; 7 bases line up with TRBD2. TRBV5-7 is an open reading frame whose function is uncertain. V lost 4 bases and J lost 1; bases outside the gene matches: 7. The CDR3 loop spans 15 amino acids. CDR3 loop: CASSVVQRGQETQYF. CDR3 in DNA: TGTGCCAGCAGCGTGGTCCAGCGGGGCCAAGAGACCCAGTACTTC.

This clone turned up a few times. This chain uses TRBV9 with TRBJ2-3; D is ambiguous. This CDR3 is 14 amino acids long. Looked up from germline, CDR1 is SGDLS and CDR2 is YYNGEE. V lost 0 bases and J 0 bases, leaving 5 bases between the germline ends. Here the CDR3 reads CASSVADSTDTQYF. The CDR3 coding sequence is TGTGCCAGCAGCGTAGCTGATAGCACAGATACGCAGTATTTT.

V usage is TRBV29-1 and J usage is TRBJ2-1, with D possibly being TRBD2 (5 bases). This CDR3 region has 14 residues. Deletions cut 7 bases from V and 0 bases from J, with 13 bases between. The germline gives CDR1 SQVTM, CDR2 ANQGSEA. The CDR3 region is CSGVGEGSYNEQFF. In nucleotides, the CDR3 is TGCAGCGGGGTGGGAGAGGGCTCCTACAATGAGCAGTTCTTC.

This clone was recorded only once. The CDR3 is CASRRGYEQYF. For the CDR3, the DNA is TGCGCCAGCAGACGGGGATACGAGCAGTACTTC. The chain joins TRBV5-1 to TRBJ2-7; D is possibly TRBD2 (5 bases). This CDR3 contains 11 residues. Trimming took off 5 bases at V and 4 bases at J, with 7 bases between the two ends. The germline V gene has CDR1 SGHRS and CDR2 YFSETQ.

The chain joins TRBV19 to TRBJ1-1; D is unresolved. CDR3 size: 14 residues. V lost 1 base and J 1 base, leaving 7 bases between the germline ends. Germline V lookup: CDR1 LNHDA, CDR2 SQIVND (reference sequence). DNA of the CDR3: TGTGCCAGTAGTATAGGTTCGCAGAACACTGAAGCTTTCTTT. Its protein is CASSIGSQNTEAFF. The full variable domain, completed using reference TRBV19 and TRBJ1-1, is DGGITQSPKYLFRKEGQNVTLSCEQNLNHDAMYWYRQDPGQGLRLIYYSQIVNDFQKGDIAEGYSVSREKKESFPLTVTSAQKNPTAFYLCASSIGSQNTEAFFGQGTRLTVV.

The chain couples TRBV5-1 to TRBJ2-3; unclear D gene. The ends were cut back, 3 bases at V and 7 bases at J, with 9 bases in the middle. This CDR3 comprises 12 residues. Germline V lookup: CDR1 SGHRS, CDR2 YFSETQ. The CDR3 reads CASSSPAYTQYF. The CDR3, as DNA: TGCGCCAGCAGCTCGCCCGCCTATACGCAGTATTTT.

The chain is built from TRBV18 and TRBJ2-1; TRBD1 matches at 8 bases. Losses at the gene ends were 6 bases for V and 5 bases for J; bases not matched to a gene: 15. Germline V CDR1 and CDR2: KGHSH, LQKENI. This CDR3 has 17 amino acids. Here the CDR3 reads CASSPGVQGASDNEQFF. CDR3 bases: TGTGCCAGCTCGCCGGGGGTGCAGGGGGCCTCTGACAATGAGCAGTTCTTC.

The chain's CDR3 is CASSGQGKPYNSPLHF. DNA of the CDR3: TGTGCCAGCAGCGGACAGGGGAAGCCCTATAATTCACCCCTCCACTTT. The gene calls are TRBV9 and TRBJ1-6; TRBD1 agrees at 8 bases. Germline assignment: CDR1 SGDLS and CDR2 YYNGEE. The V gene end was trimmed by 3 bases and the J gene end by 2 bases; junction bases not matched to a gene: 4. The CDR3 extends over 16 amino acids.

The chain uses TRBV2 and TRBJ2-7; D is uncertain. With 4 bases removed from V and 1 base from J, the gap between germline ends came to 5 bases. The CDR3 totals 12 residues. CDR1 and CDR2 (germline): SNHLY, FYNNEI. In DNA form, the CDR3 reads TGTGCCAGCAGTGCCGAGTCCTACGAGCAGTACTTC. Amino acid sequence: CASSAESYEQYF.

CDR3 protein: CASSPLTRSRGSETQYF. The DNA of the CDR3 is TGTGCCAGCAGCCCTCTGACTCGTTCCAGGGGTAGCGAGACCCAGTACTTC. The genes are TRBV7-8 and TRBJ2-5; tentatively, D is TRBD1 (6 bases). The ends were cut back, 5 bases at V and 5 bases at J, with 24 bases in the middle. This CDR3 comprises 17 residues. In germline, CDR1 is SGHVS, CDR2 FQNEAQ.

The chain joins TRBV30 to TRBJ1-4; D uncertain. The CDR3 length is 11 residues. V lost 0 bases, J lost 10 bases, and 6 bases lay in between. CDR1 and CDR2 (germline): GTSNPN, SVGIG (reference sequence). CDR3 coding DNA: TGTGCCTGGAGTGTACTTGGAAAACTGTTTTTT. As protein: CAWSVLGKLFF. The full variable domain, its missing parts supplied by reference TRBV30 and TRBJ1-4, is SQTIHQWPATLVQPVGSPLSLECTVEGTSNPNLYWYRQAAGRGLQLLFYSVGIGQISSEVPQNLSASRPQDRQFILSSKKLLLSDSGFYLCAWSVLGKLFFGSGTQLSVL.

This chain joins TRBV18 and TRBJ1-2; unclear D gene. This CDR3 has 13 amino acids. Trimming left V 6 bases short and J 2 bases short, with 10 bases between. Germline CDR1 reads KGHSH; CDR2 reads LQKENI. As DNA, the CDR3 is TGTGCCAGCTCTGCAGGCATGAACTATGGCTACACCTTC. The encoded protein is CASSAGMNYGYTF.

This chain links TRBV13 with TRBJ1-4, with TRBD1 matching 9 bases. The CDR3 loop spans 16 amino acids. J was trimmed by 6 bases and V by 4 bases; bases with no gene match: 9. Germline values: CDR1 PRHDT, CDR2 FYEKMQ (reference sequence). This CDR3 is CASSSLGQGSDEKLFF. CDR3 sequence (DNA): TGTGCCAGCAGCTCGCTGGGACAGGGAAGTGATGAAAAACTGTTTTTT.